This T cell receptor (beta chain) was retrieved from a study of T cell responses to AZD1222 COVID-19 vaccine (dated by TCRdb to about 2021). Background on the whole study: TCR sequencing covered over 230 trial participants: about 210 given two doses of AZD1222 and 26 given two doses of MenACWY control vaccine. Enrollment into the trials was organized by age into subgroups of 18-55, 56-69 and 70-plus years, and those subgroups contained roughly 150, 30 and 60 TCR-sequenced participants, respectively. Points the paper makes about the study in general: Because no day 14 peak-response samples were available, repertoires were characterized only after the peak T cell response. Nearly half of unique spike-specific TCRs reportedly recognized epitopes outside regions mutated in the B.1.351 and B.1.1.7 variants. After two AZD1222 doses, both the breadth and the depth of spike-specific TCRs were significantly higher than at day 0 and than in MenACWY recipients. The vaccine-associated CD4 TCRs covered the entire spike protein, and the dominant responses fell in regions 160-218 and 743-854. The 56-69-year group was small, and its depth increase did not reach significance, likely because of low power. Participants were mostly white British and included more females than males, and it was suggested by the authors that clonal diversity may have been underestimated. Conclusions about previously exposed vaccinees are limited, since just 5 or 6 AZD1222 recipients were seropositive for SARS-CoV-2 at baseline.

About this clone: Its antigen is still unknown. No base qualities exist here, and no much larger clone lies one base off it.

From its cysteine to its phenylalanine, the CDR3 spans 14 amino acids. Left in the record is the CDR3 DNA by itself, 42 bases read in frame from the first base. V was cut back by 3 bases and J by 10 bases, leaving a gap of 16 bases between them. Looking up the germline V gene yields CDR1 SGHTA and CDR2 FQGNSA. The CDR3 regions of human TCRbeta chains were analyzed by immunosequencing. Processing in the source paper ran as follows. TCRs in the repertoires were matched against a reference library of SARS-CoV-2-specific TCRs that had been generated with the MIRA antigen-specificity platform. Breadth was defined as the fraction of unique TCRs that were SARS-CoV-2-associated, and depth was defined as the fraction of total T cells that were SARS-CoV-2-associated. Each spike-specific TCR was assigned to its reactive spike region and to a CD4 or CD8 class using the MIRA data. Log10-transformed breadth and depth values were compared by one-way ANOVA with Sidak's multiple comparisons tests. Drawn from immuneACCESS, this table holds only the in-frame rearrangements with V and J called that TCRdb kept. Clones are partly lost; checked studies trace under half to an unresolved V gene and leave the rest unexplained. The V and J calls and the clone size are those of that table, but D and trimming were determined from the DNA. The sample table holds approximately 180,000 clones, of which more than 75% were seen once. Together, the top ten hold approximately 26% of the sample.

Sample time point, as interpreted from the label and publication: about 28 days (+/-7) after the second vaccine dose. AZD1222 recipients given second doses at about 4 weeks or at about 12 weeks were pooled, since spike-specific TCR depth and breadth were not found to differ between the two schedules. Samples from vaccinated people were obtained from the UK trials COV001 and COV002, which included a single-blind randomized controlled phase 2/3 trial of AZD1222 (ChAdOx1 nCoV-19) in healthy adults. For TCRbeta chain sequencing, PBMC samples from trial participants were taken at day 0 and at day 28 after the second dose.

The sequence is built from TRBV7-2 and TRBJ2-1; TRBD2 is a weak D gene call, 5 bases matching. The sequenced sample was peripheral blood, obtained 28 days after the second AZD1222 dose. This clonotype originated in an adult who received the AZD1222 COVID-19 vaccine. The CDR3 region: CASSFSLVTPEQFF. The nucleotide sequence reads as follows: TGTGCCAGCAGCTTTTCACTAGTCACACCCGAGCAGTTCTTC.